The 11 T cell receptor beta chains below all came from one sample that was sequenced in a study of cytomegalovirus exposure and HLA in healthy donors. With 60 Vbeta and 13 Jbeta primers, the PCR was carried out. The repertoire was sequenced with immunoSEQ multiplex PCR; TCRdb's copy has only in-frame clones and lacks some. Of more than 200,000 clones listed, 75% to 80% are singletons. Sequencing input: PBMCs. These receptors all come from a man younger than 35 in good health and CMV-seronegative.

The chain has TRBV2 and TRBJ2-7; TRBD1 agrees at 10 bases. J lost 4 bases, V lost 6 bases, and 9 bases had no gene match. Germline CDR1 and CDR2: SNHLY and FYNNEI. The CDR3 loop spans 15 amino acids. This CDR3 is CASRNDRGPQYEQYF. CDR3 DNA: TGTGCCAGCAGAAACGACAGGGGGCCGCAGTACGAGCAGTACTTC.

V usage is TRBV9 and J usage is TRBJ1-5; 7 bases fit TRBD1. Losses at the gene ends were 0 bases for V and 6 bases for J; bases not matched to a gene: 6. The germline V gene has CDR1 SGDLS and CDR2 YYNGEE. This CDR3 spans 15 amino acids. In DNA, the CDR3 is TGTGCCAGCAGCGTAGGGACAGGAGGGTTTCAGCCCCAGCATTTT. Residues: CASSVGTGGFQPQHF.

V usage is TRBV10-3 and J usage is TRBJ2-7, with 14 bases that match TRBD2. This CDR3 contains 16 residues. After removal of 6 bases from V and 5 bases from J, the junction contained 9 bases not matched to a gene. Per germline, CDR1 ENHRY and CDR2 SYGVKD. For the CDR3, the DNA is TGTGCCATCAGGGGGGGACTAGCGGGAGTCGGCGACGAGCAGTACTTC. Protein sequence: CAIRGGLAGVGDEQYF.

CDR3: CASKEETTGELFF. DNA of the CDR3: TGCGCCAGCAAAGAGGAGACCACCGGGGAGCTGTTTTTT. This chain joins TRBV5-1 and TRBJ2-2; no definite D call. V was shortened by 6 bases and J by 4 bases, with 10 bases between the two germline ends. Germline V gives CDR1 SGHRS, CDR2 YFSETQ. The CDR3 covers 13 residues.

This rearrangement joins TRBV4-1 to TRBJ2-7; D is unclear. Germline assignment: CDR1 MGHRA and CDR2 YSYEKL. This CDR3 has 13 residues. The germline V and J ends were trimmed by 0 bases and 6 bases, with 9 bases remaining between them. CDR3 nucleotides: TGCGCCAGCAGCCAAGATCCCCGCGTCGAGCAGTACTTC. Its protein is CASSQDPRVEQYF.

CDR3 sequence reads: CASSEVSRLTYEQYF. Here the CDR3 DNA reads TGCGCCAGCAGTGAGGTGTCTAGGCTAACCTACGAGCAGTACTTC. The J gene is TRBJ2-7, the V gene TRBV10-2, with D uncertain. CDR3 size: 15 residues. V was cut by 2 bases and J by 2 bases, with 13 bases left in between. The germline gives CDR1 WSHSY, CDR2 SAAADI.

This chain links TRBV5-5 with TRBJ2-2; no clear D. V lost 0 bases and J lost 3, with 9 bases in between. The CDR3 runs 15 residues. Germline V gives CDR1 SGHKS, CDR2 YYEKEE (reference sequence). This chain's CDR3 is CASSLAYRDTGELFF. The CDR3 coding sequence is TGTGCCAGCAGCTTGGCGTACCGCGACACCGGGGAGCTGTTTTTT.

The chain employs TRBV5-6 and TRBJ2-3, with TRBD2 as a possible D gene (5 bases). V lost 5 bases, J lost 3 bases, and 16 bases lay in between. Looked up from germline, CDR1 is SGHDT and CDR2 is YYEEEE. The CDR3 has 15 residues. The CDR3 nucleotides read TGTGCCAGCAGTTGGGAGACCGCCAGAACAGATACGCAGTATTTT. Amino acid sequence: CASSWETARTDTQYF.

CDR3: CASSPQVVAGGPQTQYF. The CDR3 coding sequence is TGTGCCAGCAGCCCCCAGGTGGTAGCGGGGGGGCCGCAGACCCAGTACTTC. V and J are TRBV9 and TRBJ2-5; 11 bases are shared with TRBD2. CDR3 size: 17 residues. CDR1 and CDR2 (germline): SGDLS, YYNGEE. The trim removed 4 bases at V and 6 bases at J, leaving 14 bases unmatched.

The CDR3 nucleotides read TGTGCCAGCAGCTTACACAGGGCTGCTGAAAAACTGTTTTTT. It yields the protein CASSLHRAAEKLFF. This chain links TRBV7-2 with TRBJ1-4; D is possibly TRBD1 (6 bases). Trimming removed 2 bases at V and 7 bases at J, with 11 bases between. This CDR3 is built from 14 residues. Germline V lookup: CDR1 SGHTA, CDR2 FQGNSA. The whole variable domain, filled in from reference TRBV7-2 and TRBJ1-4, reads GAGVSQSPSNKVTEKGKDVELRCDPISGHTALYWYRQSLGQGLEFLIYFQGNSAPDKSGLPSDRFSAERTGGSVSTLTIQRTQQEDSAVYLCASSLHRAAEKLFFGSGTQLSVL.

The chain carries TRBV21-1 and TRBJ2-5; the D call of TRBD1 is as the table states it, not checked on the DNA. TRBV21-1 is deemed a pseudogene. The CDR3 loop spans 15 amino acids. This CDR3 reads CASTQATGGGETQYF. CDR3 sequence (DNA): TGTGCCAGCACCCAAGCCACAGGGGGCGGAGAGACCCAGTACTTC.